This T cell receptor (beta chain) was observed in a study of cytomegalovirus exposure and HLA in healthy donors. In the case of this clone: What it binds is not known.

Points from the study as a whole: In a later analysis, at a false discovery rate of 0.05, some 15,000 TCR beta sequences were associated with HLA alleles.

In the PCR, 60 Vbeta and 13 Jbeta primers were used. The protocol was immunoSEQ multiplex PCR, while the TCRdb copy is restricted to in-frame clones and leaves out a portion. Among hundreds of thousands of clones listed, more than 65% were seen once. The receptor was derived from a man between 18 and 29 years old in good health and CMV-seronegative. Source material: PBMCs.

In DNA, the CDR3 is TGTGCCAGCAGCATAATAGCGGGAGGGGGTGAGCAGTTCTTC. This encodes CASSIIAGGGEQFF. The J gene is TRBJ2-1, the V gene TRBV5-4; TRBD2 agrees at 11 bases. Germline CDR1 reads SGHNT; CDR2 reads YYREEE (reference sequence). CDR3 length: 14 amino acids. V lost 4 bases to trimming and J lost 9 bases; unmatched junction nucleotides: 6.